Presented here are 16 T cell receptor beta chains from one specimen sequenced in a study of CD8+ T cells in alopecia areata. Treatment in this sample: oral pan-JAK inhibitor, 5-10 mg twice daily. Following extraction, RNA underwent reverse transcription to cDNA, which served as the sequencing template. Profiled with immunoSEQ multiplex PCR; TCRdb holds only in-frame clones, not every one. The table lists roughly 70,000 clones, over 25% of them singletons. The sequences come from CD8+ T cells sorted from blood, collected at week 4, from a patient treated with tofacitinib. Receptors were obtained from a human donor with alopecia areata.

The J gene is TRBJ1-1, the V gene TRBV29-1; maybe TRBD1 (5 bases). The CDR3 contains 13 residues. Trimming removed 2 bases from V and 5 bases from J, with 12 bases in between. Per germline, CDR1 SQVTM and CDR2 ANQGSEA. The chain's CDR3 is CSVEWGAGTEAFF. For the CDR3, the DNA is TGCAGCGTTGAATGGGGCGCGGGTACTGAAGCTTTCTTT.

This clone was recorded a few times. This chain connects TRBV27 to TRBJ1-1; D might be TRBD1 (6 bases). The CDR3 contains 15 residues. Per germline, CDR1 MNHEY and CDR2 SMNVEV (reference sequence). With 1 base removed from V and 1 base from J, the gap between germline ends came to 10 bases. The DNA of the CDR3 is TGTGCCAGCAGTTTATGGGGACAACAGAACACTGAAGCTTTCTTT. Amino acid sequence: CASSLWGQQNTEAFF.

The V call is TRBV2, the J call TRBJ2-4; D is perhaps TRBD2 (6 bases). Germline assignment: CDR1 SNHLY and CDR2 FYNNEI. The germline V and J ends were trimmed by 9 bases and 9 bases, with 15 bases remaining between them. The CDR3 contains 12 residues. As DNA, the CDR3 is TGTGCCAGGTCCGGGACGGAGGGCATTCAGTACTTC. Translating it yields CARSGTEGIQYF.

The chain joins TRBV29-1 to TRBJ1-4; D remains ambiguous. CDR1 and CDR2 from the germline V gene are SQVTM and ANQGSEA. V was shortened by 1 base and J by 7 bases, with 4 bases between the two germline ends. The CDR3 sequence is 11 residues long. CDR3: CSVEAGEKLFF. The CDR3 DNA sequence: TGCAGCGTTGAAGCGGGTGAAAAACTGTTTTTT.

The rearrangement joins TRBV7-2 to TRBJ1-2, with D unresolved. CDR1 and CDR2 (germline): SGHTA, FQGNSA. Trimming left V 5 bases short and J 3 bases short, with 4 bases between. The length of the CDR3 is 11 residues. DNA of the CDR3: TGTGCCAGCAGCCTAGACTATGGCTACACCTTC. Its protein is CASSLDYGYTF. Full variable domain (rest looked up from reference TRBV7-2 and TRBJ1-2): GAGVSQSPSNKVTEKGKDVELRCDPISGHTALYWYRQSLGQGLEFLIYFQGNSAPDKSGLPSDRFSAERTGGSVSTLTIQRTQQEDSAVYLCASSLDYGYTFGSGTRLTVV.

The chain combines TRBV29-1 with TRBJ2-2, with D perhaps being TRBD1 or TRBD2 (5 bases each). The germline CDR1 and CDR2 sequences are SQVTM and ANQGSEA. This CDR3 contains 16 residues. V lost 2 bases, J lost 0 bases, and 13 bases lay in between. The CDR3 loop is CSVERGRPANTGELFF. The DNA for the CDR3 is TGCAGCGTTGAAAGGGGACGGCCCGCGAACACCGGGGAGCTGTTTTTT.

This clone was counted between two and nine times. The rearrangement links TRBV25-1 to TRBJ1-2; D gene ambiguous. Trimming shortened V by 0 bases and J by 4 bases, and 15 bases separated the two germline ends. The germline gives CDR1 MGHDK, CDR2 SYGVNS. The CDR3 runs 16 residues. In DNA form, the CDR3 reads TGTGCCAGCAGTGAATATGAGTCAGTGACTACCTATGGCTACACCTTC. Its translation: CASSEYESVTTYGYTF.

This clone has a handful of counts. The genes are TRBV9 and TRBJ2-6, with unresolved D. CDR1 is SGDLS, CDR2 YYNGEE, per germline. The CDR3 is made up of 16 amino acids. Trimming left V 3 bases short and J 0 bases short, with 10 bases between. The CDR3 nucleotides read TGTGCCAGCAGCGGGCTGGGGTCCTCTGGGGCCAACGTCCTGACTTTC. This codes for CASSGLGSSGANVLTF.

V and J are TRBV28 and TRBJ1-5, with D uncertain. The V gene's germline CDR1 is MDHEN and CDR2 SYDVKM. The CDR3 totals 13 residues. V was clipped by 3 bases and J by 5 bases, with 8 bases between them. The CDR3 DNA reads as TGTGCCAGCAGTTTCCGCGGGTATCAGCCCCAGCATTTT. Translated: CASSFRGYQPQHF.

This clone was seen a handful of times. This sequence joins TRBV4-1 and TRBJ2-1, with a weak D call TRBD1 (5 bases). This CDR3 spans 14 amino acids. Germline loops: CDR1 MGHRA, CDR2 YSYEKL. Trimming removed 1 base from V and 7 bases from J, with 11 bases in between. For the CDR3, the DNA is TGCGCCAGCAGCCAAGGTGGCTGGACAAATGAGCAGTTCTTC. Translated, it gives CASSQGGWTNEQFF.

This clone was counted only a few times. DNA for the CDR3: TGCAGCGCCCGTCGGGGGGACACTGAAGCTTTCTTT. This encodes CSARRGDTEAFF. The chain uses TRBV29-1 and TRBJ1-1; D may be TRBD1 (5 bases). The CDR3 is 12 residues long. Trimming removed 7 bases at V and 3 bases at J, with 12 bases between. The germline CDR1 and CDR2 sequences are SQVTM and ANQGSEA.

The sample holds a few counts of this clone. The chain joins TRBV30 to TRBJ1-2, with 7 bases fitting TRBD1. The CDR3 runs to 11 residues. The germline CDR1 and CDR2 sequences are GTSNPN and SVGIG (reference sequence). Trimming removed 5 bases from V and 5 bases from J; junction bases left unmatched: 2. CDR3 DNA: TGTGCCTGGGGGACAGATTATGGCTACACCTTC. Translating gives CAWGTDYGYTF.

The V call is TRBV29-1, the J call TRBJ2-5, with 7 bases identical to TRBD1. The germline V gene has CDR1 SQVTM and CDR2 ANQGSEA. The CDR3 runs to 13 residues. The V segment lost 6 bases and the J segment 5 bases; nucleotides outside the gene matches: 9. The CDR3 DNA follows: TGCAGCGTCGTTCACGACAGGGTTGAGACCCAGTACTTC. Its translation: CSVVHDRVETQYF.

The V gene is TRBV30, the J gene TRBJ1-5, with D unclear. Deletions cut 0 bases from V and 0 bases from J, with 9 bases between. This CDR3 has 15 amino acids. Germline V gene lookup returns CDR1 GTSNPN and CDR2 SVGIG (reference sequence). The CDR3 here is CAWSVDGNSNQPQHF. DNA for the CDR3: TGTGCCTGGAGTGTAGACGGGAATAGCAATCAGCCCCAGCATTTT.

To note about this clone: Other nucleotide sequences from this sample produce the same CDR3. The CDR3 DNA reads as TGCAGCGTCCGAACGGGACTCCAAGAGACCCAGTACTTC. Protein sequence: CSVRTGLQETQYF. The chain links TRBV29-1 to TRBJ2-5; D is possibly TRBD2 (6 bases). The germline V and J ends were trimmed by 6 bases and 1 base, with 12 bases remaining between them. CDR3 length equals 13 residues. Germline CDR1 and CDR2: SQVTM and ANQGSEA.

In this sample, this clone turned up a few times. This rearrangement joins TRBV5-6 to TRBJ2-7; 7 nucleotides align to TRBD2. The germline V gene encodes CDR1 SGHDT and CDR2 YYEEEE. Trimming at V came to 4 bases and at J to 4 bases, leaving 11 bases not matched to a gene. The CDR3 has 15 amino acids. The CDR3 DNA reads as TGTGCCAGCAGCGGCGGGACTATTCCCCCTTACGAGCAGTACTTC. Its protein product is CASSGGTIPPYEQYF.